These 22 T cell receptor beta chains came from one sample sequenced in a study of OX40 agonist ivuxolimab in advanced cancers. Profiled with immunoSEQ multiplex PCR; TCRdb holds only in-frame clones, not every one. The sample records some 19,000 clones, over 70% being singletons. The sequences come from CD4+ or CD8+ T cells sorted from blood, collected in a trial of the OX40 agonist ivuxolimab. Receptors originate from an adult with an advanced solid tumor such as melanoma, head and neck, liver or kidney cancer.

The V gene is TRBV7-9, the J gene TRBJ2-1; 8 positions agree with TRBD1. V lost 4 bases to trimming and J lost 0 bases; unmatched junction nucleotides: 5. In germline, CDR1 is SEHNR, CDR2 FQNEAQ (reference sequence). The CDR3 has 16 residues. CDR3 nucleotides: TGTGCCAGCAGCTCGACAGGGGCTCCCTCCTACAATGAGCAGTTCTTC. Protein product: CASSSTGAPSYNEQFF.

This clone was seen just once. This sequence joins TRBV11-2 and TRBJ2-1, with 8 bases aligning to TRBD2. The CDR3 length is 15 residues. V lost 1 base and J lost 6; bases outside the gene matches: 5. Germline CDR1 reads SGHAT; CDR2 reads FQNNGV. This CDR3 is CASSLARGVLNEQFF. The DNA for the CDR3 is TGTGCCAGCAGCTTAGCGCGGGGGGTTCTCAATGAGCAGTTCTTC.

The CDR3 spells CASSLKGQEQYF. CDR3 DNA: TGTGCCAGCAGTTTAAAGGGGCAAGAGCAGTACTTC. The J gene is TRBJ2-7, the V gene TRBV27; tentatively, D is TRBD1 (5 bases). The CDR3 sequence is 12 residues long. With 2 bases removed from V and 7 bases from J, the gap between germline ends came to 9 bases. In germline, CDR1 is MNHEY, CDR2 SMNVEV (reference sequence).

The rearrangement links TRBV2 to TRBJ1-4; TRBD1 is a possible D gene (5 bases). Germline loops: CDR1 SNHLY, CDR2 FYNNEI. CDR3 length: 15 residues. With 3 bases removed from V and 4 bases from J, the gap between germline ends came to 12 bases. CDR3 bases: TGTGCCAGCAGTGAGGGCAGGGCCCGTAATGAAAAACTGTTTTTT. Protein sequence: CASSEGRARNEKLFF. Full variable domain (missing parts from reference TRBV2 and TRBJ1-4): EPEVTQTPSHQVTQMGQEVILRCVPISNHLYFYWYRQILGQKVEFLVSFYNNEISEKSEIFDDQFSVERPDGSNFTLKIRSTKLEDSAMYFCASSEGRARNEKLFFGSGTQLSVL.

This rearrangement joins TRBV19 to TRBJ2-2, with a weak D call TRBD1 (5 bases). The V end was cut by 1 base, the J end by 3 bases, with 6 bases between. There are 14 residues in the CDR3. Germline CDR1 is LNHDA and CDR2 is SQIVND (reference sequence). Written as DNA, the CDR3 is TGTGCCAGTAGTATAGTAGGGGACACCGGGGAGCTGTTTTTT. Translated: CASSIVGDTGELFF.

The chain joins TRBV21-1 to TRBJ2-3; no check of the table's D call, TRBD1, against the DNA was made. TRBV21-1 is classified as a pseudogene. The CDR3 is made up of 16 amino acids. In DNA, the CDR3 is TGTGCCATGTCGTGGGACAGTCCGAGTAGCACAGATACGCAGTATTTT. It codes for CAMSWDSPSSTDTQYF.

The chain couples TRBV9 to TRBJ2-3; D gene ambiguous. With 5 bases removed from V and 5 bases from J, the gap between germline ends came to 15 bases. This CDR3 comprises 14 residues. In germline, CDR1 is SGDLS, CDR2 YYNGEE. The CDR3 DNA is TGTGCCAGCAGTGATAATACAGCTCGAGATACGCAGTATTTT. Residues: CASSDNTARDTQYF.

This chain joins TRBV7-8 and TRBJ2-1; TRBD2 matches at 10 bases. CDR1 is SGHVS and CDR2 is FQNEAQ in the germline V gene. The CDR3 loop spans 15 amino acids. V lost 3 bases, J lost 4 bases, and 3 bases stayed unmatched. The CDR3 coding sequence is TGTGCCAGCAGCTTGATAGCGGGGGGTTACAATGAGCAGTTCTTC. Protein: CASSLIAGGYNEQFF.

The chain links TRBV6-6 to TRBJ2-1; D possibly corresponds to TRBD1 (5 bases). The CDR3 totals 13 residues. Germline V gene data show CDR1 as MNHNY and CDR2 as SVGAGI (reference sequence). V was shortened by 4 bases and J by 4 bases, with 8 bases between the two germline ends. The CDR3 DNA reads as TGTGCCAGCAGTTCGGACACTTACAATGAGCAGTTCTTC. Its translation: CASSSDTYNEQFF.

The rearrangement links TRBV9 to TRBJ1-2, with D perhaps matching TRBD1 (5 bases). Germline CDR1 and CDR2: SGDLS and YYNGEE. Trimming removed 3 bases from V and 4 bases from J, with 19 bases in between. The CDR3 is 16 amino acids. The CDR3 region has the DNA TGTGCCAGCAGCGCAGAAGGGGACGGATCATTCTATGGCTACACCTTC. Residues: CASSAEGDGSFYGYTF.

V and J are TRBV19 and TRBJ2-1; D is unclear. Trimming left V 4 bases short and J 5 bases short, with 9 bases between. Germline CDR1 reads LNHDA; CDR2 reads SQIVND (reference sequence). The CDR3 is 13 residues long. CDR3: CASSTRTHNEQFF. CDR3 in DNA: TGTGCCAGTAGTACCAGGACCCACAATGAGCAGTTCTTC.

This clone has a single count. The CDR3 DNA reads TGTGCCAGTAGTATAGGCCCAGGGGGAGAAGGCTCTGGGGCCAACGTCCTGACTTTC. This translates into CASSIGPGGEGSGANVLTF. This chain uses TRBV19 with TRBJ2-6; 7 bases agree with TRBD1. V was pared by 1 base and J by 0 bases, with 9 bases of the junction left unmatched. The length of the CDR3 is 19 residues. Germline V gene sequence: CDR1 LNHDA, CDR2 SQIVND (reference sequence).

This clone has only a few counts. The chain is built from TRBV11-1 and TRBJ2-7; D remains ambiguous. The CDR3 has 12 amino acids. Per the germline V gene, CDR1 is SGHAT and CDR2 is FQDESV (reference sequence). V was shortened by 2 bases and J by 6 bases, with 8 bases between the two germline ends. DNA for the CDR3: TGTGCCAGCAGCTTAACCGAGAGCGAGCAGTACTTC. This translates into CASSLTESEQYF.

V is TRBV9 and J is TRBJ2-1; D is tentatively TRBD1 or TRBD2 (6 bases each). The CDR3 runs 15 residues. CDR1 is SGDLS and CDR2 is YYNGEE in the germline V gene. The V end was cut by 0 bases, the J end by 5 bases, with 12 bases between. The DNA of the CDR3 is TGTGCCAGCAGCGTAGCCGGGGGCGATAACAATGAGCAGTTCTTC. Residues: CASSVAGGDNNEQFF.

This chain joins TRBV29-1 and TRBJ1-2; D gene uncertain. CDR1 is SQVTM and CDR2 is ANQGSEA in the germline V gene. The length of the CDR3 is 11 residues. V was clipped by 8 bases and J by 7 bases, with 14 bases between them. As DNA, the CDR3 is TGCAGCCCCTCTATCGAGGCTGGCTACACCTTC. Translated: CSPSIEAGYTF.

This chain uses TRBV7-9 with TRBJ1-1; D might be TRBD1 (5 bases). This CDR3 region has 14 residues. Trimming stripped 0 bases from V and 4 bases from J, with 9 bases between. Germline V lookup: CDR1 SEHNR, CDR2 FQNEAQ (reference sequence). DNA of the CDR3: TGTGCCAGCAGCTTAGCGCAGGGTGCCACTGAAGCTTTCTTT. Residues: CASSLAQGATEAFF. Complete variable domain (other parts from reference TRBV7-9 and TRBJ1-1): DTGVSQNPRHKITKRGQNVTFRCDPISEHNRLYWYRQTLGQGPEFLTYFQNEAQLEKSRLLSDRFSAERPKGSFSTLEIQRTEQGDSAMYLCASSLAQGATEAFFGQGTRLTVV.

This rearrangement joins TRBV27 to TRBJ2-2, with D unresolved. The CDR3 has 13 residues. V gave up 6 bases and J gave up 3 bases, with 8 bases separating them. Germline V gene lookup returns CDR1 MNHEY and CDR2 SMNVEV (reference sequence). The CDR3 is CASRAGYTGELFF. DNA for the CDR3: TGTGCCAGCAGGGCAGGATACACCGGGGAGCTGTTTTTT.

The rearrangement links TRBV19 to TRBJ1-4; perhaps TRBD1 as D (6 bases). Germline V gene data show CDR1 as LNHDA and CDR2 as SQIVND (reference sequence). V lost 4 bases, J lost 0 bases, and 9 bases lay in between. CDR3 length: 15 residues. The CDR3 is CASSTRGATNEKLFF. CDR3 coding DNA: TGTGCCAGTAGTACCAGGGGTGCAACTAATGAAAAACTGTTTTTT.

The chain couples TRBV18 to TRBJ1-5; a weak D match, TRBD1 (5 bases). V lost 0 bases, J lost 0 bases, and 12 bases lay in between. The CDR3 has 17 residues. Germline CDR1 KGHSH, CDR2 LQKENI. Here the CDR3 DNA reads TGTGCCAGCTCACCACCAACTGACAGTTATAGCAATCAGCCCCAGCATTTT. Protein sequence: CASSPPTDSYSNQPQHF.

CDR3 DNA: TGCGCCAGCAGCCCCGACGCGGATGGAAACACCATATATTTT. It specifies CASSPDADGNTIYF. This chain connects TRBV4-1 to TRBJ1-3; D is ambiguous. Trimming cost V 4 bases and J 3 bases, with 10 bases left between them. The CDR3 is made up of 14 amino acids. Germline CDR1 reads MGHRA; CDR2 reads YSYEKL.

V and J are TRBV28 and TRBJ2-1; no clear D gene. V lost 7 bases and J 4 bases, leaving 8 bases between the germline ends. This CDR3 comprises 12 residues. Germline V gene data show CDR1 as MDHEN and CDR2 as SYDVKM. The CDR3: CASTPSYNEQFF. The CDR3 region has the DNA TGTGCCAGCACCCCTTCATACAATGAGCAGTTCTTC.

This clone was picked up one time. The rearrangement joins TRBV10-1 to TRBJ2-1, with 9 bases that match TRBD1. Germline loops: CDR1 WNHNN, CDR2 SYGVQD (reference sequence). V dropped 4 bases and J dropped 0; count of bases not matched to a gene: 7. The CDR3 is 17 residues long. CDR3 nucleotides: TGCGCCAGCAGTGGGGGGACAGGGACTTTCTCCTACAATGAGCAGTTCTTC. Amino acids: CASSGGTGTFSYNEQFF.